This entry describes one T cell receptor (beta chain). Its matching antigen is unknown. The data derive from a study of shared clonotypes between healthy human individuals. Study-level results: Larger estimated richness was generally seen in naive subsets than in memory subsets. The four-donor shared clonotypes exceeded non-shared clonotypes in generation probability, with non-shared ones scoring lower. Enrolling few donors narrowed the genetic and exposure-history diversity that was represented.

Template for every sorted-subset replicate PCR totaled around 210 ng DNA, about 30,000 T cell genomes. Here immunoSEQ multiplex PCR was the method, and the copy in TCRdb shows in-frame clones only, minus some. The sample includes roughly 660,000 clones, roughly 91% seen only once; the top ten take 34%. Per germline, CDR1 SGDLS and CDR2 YYNGEE. The V gene lost 4 bases and the J gene lost 4 bases, with 11 bases spanning the gap. This CDR3 is 14 amino acids long. Sequenced: memory CD8+ T cells from PBMCs. Subset indicated: CD45RO+ cells pooled with CCR7-negative TemRA cells. V is TRBV9 and J is TRBJ1-4; maybe TRBD1 (5 bases). The source of this sequence is a man younger than 35 in good health. Some clones in this sample may be carry-over from other donors' samples. CDR3 sequence: CASSSEGFNEKLFF. CDR3 in DNA: TGTGCCAGCAGCTCCGAGGGGTTTAATGAAAAACTGTTTTTT.